Reported below is one T cell receptor (beta chain). Its antigen is not identified. This specimen belongs to a study of early T cells in non-severe SARS-CoV-2 infection. Study context: With bulk RNA from unsorted whole blood as input, sequencing yielded unpaired chains. Regarding the study as a whole: VDJdb matches were skewed toward anti-spike CD8 T cell responses.

cDNA molecules, individually, were tagged with unique molecular identifiers. TCRdb called the 5' RACE reads again in MiXCR, with one record for every CDR3 protein. The data hold about 80,000 distinct CDR3 sequences, with about 12% observed a single time. CDR1 is SGHAT, CDR2 FQDESV, per germline (reference sequence). Between the trimmed V and J ends, which lost 4 bases and 2 bases, there was a span of 12 bases. This CDR3 is 15 amino acids long. This TCR came from an adult who was a healthcare worker with PCR-confirmed SARS-CoV-2 infection or an uninfected control (not recorded which). Material: whole blood. The rearrangement links TRBV11-1 to TRBJ2-1; D may be TRBD1 (6 bases). The CDR3 DNA reads as TGTGCCAGCAGCTCCTGGACAGTCCCCTACAATGAGCAGTTCTTC. Protein sequence: CASSSWTVPYNEQFF. The variable domain in full, with the rest retrieved from reference TRBV11-1 and TRBJ2-1, is EAEVAQSPRYKITEKSQAVAFWCDPISGHATLYWYRQILGQGPELLVQFQDESVVDDSQLPKDRFSAERLKGVDSTLKIQPAELGDSAMYLCASSSWTVPYNEQFFGPGTRLTVL.